The 24 T cell receptor beta chains below all came from one sample that was sequenced in a study of tumor and adjacent non-tumor tissue in lung cancer. The template was RNA from unsorted bulk tissue. TCRbeta libraries were built with three rounds of nested PCR, modified from ARM-PCR. One entry per CDR3 protein, called by TCRdb with MiXCR from the multiplex PCR reads. Of tens of thousands of distinct CDR3 sequences in the sample, about two thirds were seen once. The specimen was lung tumor tissue. The receptors stem from a woman aged 70 to 79 with non-small cell lung cancer.

This clonotype has just one count. The CDR3 end shows no conserved phenylalanine or tryptophan, and so a read error is likely. This chain links TRBV5-6 with TRBJ2-1, with D possibly TRBD1 on 6 matching bases. The germline CDR1 and CDR2 sequences are SGHDT and YYEEEE. This CDR3 is 16 amino acids long. V lost 2 bases and J 4 bases, leaving 16 bases between the germline ends. CDR3 sequence reads: CASSLYREWDYNEQFY. The CDR3 coding sequence is TGTGCCAGCAGCTTATACAGGGAGTGGGATTACAATGAGCAGTTCTAC.

This rearrangement joins TRBV29-1 to TRBJ2-1, with TRBD2 matching 8 bases. Germline V gives CDR1 SQVTM, CDR2 ANQGSEA. The CDR3 has 13 amino acids. V shed 8 bases, J shed 10 bases, and the junction held 13 bases outside the gene matches. CDR3 loop: CSLKRECRNEQFF. CDR3 DNA sequence: TGCAGCCTTAAGCGGGAGTGCCGGAACGAGCAGTTCTTC.

Remarks on this clonotype: A read error may produce the germline difference seen at one junction end. CDR3 in amino acids: CPSSFSPWFVTGELFF. The CDR3 nucleotides read TGTCCCAGCAGCTTTTCTCCATGGTTCGTGACCGGGGAGCTGTTTTTT. The rearrangement links TRBV28 to TRBJ2-2; D gene ambiguous. The CDR3 is 16 amino acids. Per germline, CDR1 MDHEN and CDR2 SYDVKM.

In its sample, this clonotype was seen a few times. This sequence may be a read error, since a much larger clone differs from it by one base. The chain recombines TRBV12-3 or TRBV12-4 with TRBJ2-7, with a tentative D call TRBD1 (7 bases). CDR3 length equals 13 residues. V was shortened by 7 bases and J by 3 bases, with 13 bases between the two germline ends. The CDR3 is CASNFQGGYEQYF. DNA of the CDR3: TGTGCCAGCAATTTTCAGGGGGGCTACGAGCAGTACTTC.

The chain couples TRBV11-3 to TRBJ2-5; 11 bases are a match to TRBD2. Trimming at V came to 0 bases and at J to 4 bases, leaving 4 bases not matched to a gene. The CDR3 has 16 residues. Germline V gene lookup returns CDR1 SGHNT and CDR2 YENEEA. CDR3 amino acids: CASSLEGLAGGETQYF. CDR3 nucleotide sequence: TGTGCCAGCAGCTTAGAGGGCCTAGCGGGAGGAGAGACCCAGTACTTC.

In the case of this clonotype: Lacking the conserved final phenylalanine or tryptophan, this CDR3 likely reflects a read error. The limits of the CDR3 on the DNA are not certain, so only TCRdb's listed CDR3 is given. The CDR3 loop reads CASRSGTGFTEAFS. The chain couples TRBV6-5 to TRBJ1-1; TRBD1, the table's D call, was not compared with the DNA. The CDR3 spans 14 residues, counting both ends. Germline-derived CDR1 and CDR2 are MNHEY and SVGAGI.

Concerning this clonotype: Here the CDR3 omits its conserved ending phenylalanine or tryptophan, so a read error is the likely source. The chain has TRBV12-3 or TRBV12-4 and TRBJ1-1; a possible D gene is TRBD1 (5 bases). The CDR3 is made up of 13 amino acids. The V gene lost 3 bases and the J gene lost 5 bases, with 10 bases spanning the gap. CDR3 sequence (DNA): TGTGCCAGCAGTTTCACGGGGGATACTGAAGCTTTCCTT. Protein sequence: CASSFTGDTEAFL.

A note on this clonotype: Sequence at one end of the junction differs from germline and may be a read error. The J gene is TRBJ1-2, the V gene TRBV28; TRBD1 matches 7 bases. The CDR3 sequence is 14 residues long. The germline V gene encodes CDR1 MDHEN and CDR2 SYDVKM. The CDR3 is CASSLQGSHYGYIF. CDR3 sequence (DNA): TGTGCCAGTAGCCTACAGGGGTCCCACTATGGCTACATCTTC.

This chain connects TRBV29-1 to TRBJ2-3, with a tentative D call TRBD1 (6 bases). V was trimmed by 8 bases and J by 3 bases, leaving 24 bases between them. The CDR3 extends over 16 amino acids. The germline gives CDR1 SQVTM, CDR2 ANQGSEA. The CDR3 bases are TGCAGCAGTGGGGGCCCAGGTTCCCCGTATACAGATACGCAGTATTTT. Translating gives CSSGGPGSPYTDTQYF.

This clonotype was recorded a few times. The junction departs from germline at one end; a sequencing error may be responsible. The rearrangement links TRBV11-3 to TRBJ2-1, with 9 bases fitting TRBD1. The CDR3 is 18 residues long. The germline V gene encodes CDR1 SGHNT and CDR2 YENEEA. CDR3 coding DNA: TGTGCCAGCAACTACGGGACAGGGTGGCTAGCGAGGGGGAATGAGCTGTTCTTC. Translating gives CASNYGTGWLARGNELFF. The whole variable domain, filled in from reference TRBV11-3 and TRBJ2-1, reads EAGVVQSPRYKIIEKKQPVAFWCNPISGHNTLYWYLQNLGQGPELLIRYENEEAVDDSQLPKDRFSAERLKGVDSTLKIQPAELGDSAVYLCASNYGTGWLARGNELFFGPGTRLTVL.

In regard to this clonotype: A single base separates this from a much larger clone, so it may be a read error. The CDR3 ends on some other residue instead of the conserved phenylalanine or tryptophan, so this is likely a read error. This chain uses TRBV30 with TRBJ1-1; 11 nucleotides agree with TRBD1. After removal of 3 bases from V and 2 bases from J, the junction contained 2 bases not matched to a gene. This CDR3 has 14 residues. Looked up from germline, CDR1 is GTSNPN and CDR2 is SVGIG (reference sequence). The CDR3 nucleotides are TGTGCCTGGAGGGGACAGGGGGGAAACACTGAAGCTTTCATT. It yields the protein CAWRGQGGNTEAFI.

In regard to this clonotype: At one of its ends the junction is not consistent with the germline gene, which may arise from a read error. V and J are TRBV12-5 and TRBJ2-3, with D perhaps matching TRBD1 or TRBD2 (6 bases each). Per the germline V gene, CDR1 is LGHNT and CDR2 is FRNRAP. The CDR3 extends over 16 amino acids. CDR3 coding DNA: TGTGCTAGTGGTTCCTGCTCGGGGGCCAGCACAGATACACAGTATTTT. This gives the protein CASGSCSGASTDTQYF.

This clonotype was seen many times. The CDR3 coding sequence is TGCAGCGTCGCTTCAGGGGGGCGGACCGGGGAGCTGTTTTTT. This gives the protein CSVASGGRTGELFF. The chain carries TRBV29-1 and TRBJ2-2; possibly TRBD1 for D (7 bases). This CDR3 spans 14 amino acids. V lost 6 bases to trimming and J lost 5 bases, with 16 bases between them. Germline CDR1 and CDR2: SQVTM and ANQGSEA.

Worth noting for this clonotype: The junction shows a germline mismatch at one end, possibly a read error. The chain recombines TRBV6-1 with TRBJ2-1, with 13 positions matching TRBD2. The germline V gene encodes CDR1 MNHNS and CDR2 SASEGT. This CDR3 region has 17 residues. CDR3 coding DNA: TGTGCTAGCAATCTCGAGATGGGACTAGCGGGGAACAATGAGCAGCTCTTC. It codes for CASNLEMGLAGNNEQLF.

About this clonotype itself: A read error may produce the germline difference seen at one junction end. The V gene is TRBV4-1, the J gene TRBJ2-2, with TRBD2 matching over 14 bases. The CDR3 consists of 17 residues. Germline CDR1 is MGHRA and CDR2 is YSYEKL. CDR3 region: CASSKEGLAGVGRELSF. The CDR3 DNA reads TGCGCCAGCAGCAAAGAGGGACTAGCGGGAGTCGGCAGGGAGCTGTCTTTT.

The V and J genes are TRBV5-1 and TRBJ1-1; perhaps TRBD1 as D (6 bases). This CDR3 is built from 15 residues. Germline values: CDR1 SGHRS, CDR2 YFSETQ. Deletions cut 2 bases from V and 10 bases from J, with 21 bases between. Written as DNA, the CDR3 is TGCGCCAGCAGCTTAAAGGACAGCTACTTTTTTGGAGCTTTCTTT. This translates into CASSLKDSYFFGAFF.

Turning to this clonotype: It may be a read error: a sequence one base away is much more abundant. The chain is built from TRBV6-1 and TRBJ1-4; D call uncertain. CDR3 length: 15 amino acids. Per germline, CDR1 MNHNS and CDR2 SASEGT. CDR3 sequence: CASKRTAATNGKLFF. The DNA of the CDR3 is TGTGCCAGTAAACGGACGGCCGCAACTAATGGAAAACTGTTTTTT.

This clonotype is labeled as medium-sized. The J gene is TRBJ2-3, the V gene TRBV12-5; 9 bases align to TRBD1. J lost 5 bases, V lost 6 bases, and 9 bases had no gene match. The CDR3 is 15 amino acids. The V gene's germline CDR1 is LGHNT and CDR2 FRNRAP. This chain's CDR3 is CASGAGTGTLDTQYF. CDR3 nucleotides: TGTGCTAGTGGAGCCGGGACAGGGACTTTAGATACGCAGTATTTT.

To note about this clonotype: An end of the junction differs from the germline gene, which may be a read error. Here the CDR3 DNA reads TGTGCCAACAGCCGCTTCCAATTTGTTGACAATGAGCAGTTCTTC. It translates to CANSRFQFVDNEQFF. The chain uses TRBV14 and TRBJ2-1; unclear D gene. Germline V gene data show CDR1 as SGHDN and CDR2 as FVKESK. The CDR3 extends over 15 amino acids.

This clonotype was detected only once. Sequence at one end of the junction differs from germline and may be a read error. This chain links TRBV12-3 or TRBV12-4 with TRBJ2-7, with TRBD1 identical over 9 bases. This CDR3 is built from 14 residues. The CDR3 sequence is CATSFVGQGDEQYF. CDR3 DNA sequence: TGTGCCACCAGTTTCGTGGGACAGGGAGATGAGCAGTACTTC.

As regards this clonotype: Compared with germline, one end of the junction differs, possibly owing to a read error. The V gene is TRBV20-1, the J gene TRBJ2-5; D may be TRBD2 (6 bases). The CDR3 covers 17 residues. The germline V gene has CDR1 DFQATT and CDR2 SNEGSKA (reference sequence). The CDR3 loop is CIARERWGSGHQETQYF. The CDR3 DNA is TGCATTGCTAGAGAACGGTGGGGTAGCGGACACCAAGAGACCCAGTACTTC.

The rearrangement links TRBV7-9 to TRBJ2-5, with D possibly TRBD2 on 6 matching bases. V lost 3 bases, J lost 4 bases, and 18 bases lay in between. From germline, CDR1 is SEHNR and CDR2 FQNEAQ (reference sequence). The CDR3 is 16 amino acids. This chain's CDR3 is CASSFTGSTYLETQYF. The CDR3 DNA is TGTGCCAGCAGCTTTACCGGGAGCACGTACCTAGAGACCCAGTACTTC.

For this clonotype: The conserved phenylalanine or tryptophan normally closing the CDR3 is absent here, so this likely arose from a read error. The gene calls are TRBV11-2 and TRBJ2-1, with 15 bases matching TRBD2. The CDR3 is 16 residues long. Trimming at V came to 9 bases and at J to 1 base, leaving 4 bases not matched to a gene. Germline V gene data show CDR1 as SGHAT and CDR2 as FQNNGV. The CDR3 sequence is CASRGLAGGSYNEQFL. The CDR3 coding sequence is TGTGCCAGTAGGGGACTAGCGGGAGGATCCTACAATGAGCAGTTCTTA.

Concerning this clonotype: One end of the junction does not line up with germline, which may come from a read error. The chain has TRBV20-1 and TRBJ2-3; 11 bases map to TRBD2. The V gene's germline CDR1 is DFQATT and CDR2 SNEGSKA (reference sequence). The CDR3 totals 20 residues. CDR3 sequence reads: CSTREIQGDSTSGSTDTQYF. DNA for the CDR3: TGCAGTACTAGAGAGATACAGGGGGATTCCACTAGCGGGAGCACAGATACACAGTATTTT.